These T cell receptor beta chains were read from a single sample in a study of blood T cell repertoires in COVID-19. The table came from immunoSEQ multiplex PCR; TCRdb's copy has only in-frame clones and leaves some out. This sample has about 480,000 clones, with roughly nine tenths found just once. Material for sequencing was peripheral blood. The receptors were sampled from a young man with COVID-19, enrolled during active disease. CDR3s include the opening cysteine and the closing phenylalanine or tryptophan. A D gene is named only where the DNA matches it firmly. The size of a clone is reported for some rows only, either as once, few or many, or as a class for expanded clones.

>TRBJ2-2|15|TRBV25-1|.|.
TGTGCCAGCAGTGAATATTACAGGGACGGCGGGGAGCTGTTTTTT
CASSEYYRDGGELFF
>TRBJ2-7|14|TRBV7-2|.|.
TGTGCCAGCAGCTCTCAGCAGGGTCCCTACGAGCAGTACTTC
CASSSQQGPYEQYF
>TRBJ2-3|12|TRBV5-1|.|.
TGCGCCAGCAGCTTGGCAGGCAATACGCAGTATTTT
CASSLAGNTQYF
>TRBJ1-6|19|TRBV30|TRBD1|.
TGTGCCTGGTCGAAAACACGACAACAGGGGGGAGATTATAATTCACCCCTCCACTTT
CAWSKTRQQGGDYNSPLHF
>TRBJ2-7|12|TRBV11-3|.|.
TGTGCCAGCAGCCGCTTTTCGGACGAGCAGTACTTC
CASSRFSDEQYF
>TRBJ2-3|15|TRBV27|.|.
TGTGCCAGCAGTTTACGACTGGGACTTACAGATACGCAGTATTTT
CASSLRLGLTDTQYF
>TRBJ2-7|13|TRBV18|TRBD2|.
TGTGCCAGCTCACCAGGGGAGGGTTACGAGCAGTACTTC
CASSPGEGYEQYF
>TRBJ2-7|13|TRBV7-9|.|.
TGTGCCAGCAGCTTAACTAGGCCCTACGAGCAGTACTTC
CASSLTRPYEQYF
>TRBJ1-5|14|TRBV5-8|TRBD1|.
TGTGCCAGCAGCAACAGGGGTGGCAATCAGCCCCAGCATTTT
CASSNRGGNQPQHF
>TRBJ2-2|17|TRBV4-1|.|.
TGCGCCAGCAGCCAACGGGTTCCCGCTACGAACACCGGGGAGCTGTTTTTT
CASSQRVPATNTGELFF
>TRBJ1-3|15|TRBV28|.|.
TGTGCCAGCAGTTCCCCCAGTTCCTCTGGAAACACCATATATTTT
CASSSPSSSGNTIYF
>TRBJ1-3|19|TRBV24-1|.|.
TGTGCCACCGTTTTGAACAGGGCTTCGCAACTAAGCTCTGGAAACACCATATATTTT
CATVLNRASQLSSGNTIYF
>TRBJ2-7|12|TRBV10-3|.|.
TGTGCCATCTCCCAGGCCTCCTACGAGCAGTACTTC
CAISQASYEQYF
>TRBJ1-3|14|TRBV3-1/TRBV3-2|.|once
TGTGCCAGCAGTCCACTTAGCTCTGGAAACACCATATATTTT
CASSPLSSGNTIYF
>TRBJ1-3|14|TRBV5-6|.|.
TGTGCCAGCAGCCATTATCAACTCGGAAACACCATATATTTT
CASSHYQLGNTIYF
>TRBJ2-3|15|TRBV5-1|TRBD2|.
TGCGCCAGCAGCGATCACGGGCGGGGGGGCAGTACGCAGTATTTT
CASSDHGRGGSTQYF
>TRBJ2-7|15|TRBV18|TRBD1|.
TGTGCCAGCTCACTCACCGGGACAGGGCGTCGGGAGCAGTACTTC
CASSLTGTGRREQYF
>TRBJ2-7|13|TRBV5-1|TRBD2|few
TGCGCCAGCAGCGCAGGACTAGCTCCCGAGCAGTACTTC
CASSAGLAPEQYF
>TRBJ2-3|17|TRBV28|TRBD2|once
TGTGCCAGCAGTCCCCCTGGGACTAGCGGGAACACAGATACGCAGTATTTT
CASSPPGTSGNTDTQYF
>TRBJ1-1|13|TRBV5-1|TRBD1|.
TGCGCCAGCGCAACAGGGGAACGCACTGAAGCTTTCTTT
CASATGERTEAFF
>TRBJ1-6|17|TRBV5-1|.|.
TGCGCCAGCAGCTTGGATGGGGGGGTCGGGTATAATTCACCCCTCCACTTT
CASSLDGGVGYNSPLHF
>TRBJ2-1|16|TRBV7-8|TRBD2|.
TGTGCCAGCAGCTTAGTTAGCGGGTCTTACTACAATGAGCAGTTCTTC
CASSLVSGSYYNEQFF
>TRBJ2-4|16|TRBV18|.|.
TGTGCCAGCTCACCACTTAGGGAACGGGATAGAAACATTCAGTACTTC
CASSPLRERDRNIQYF
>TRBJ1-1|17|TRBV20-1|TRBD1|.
TGCAGTGCTAGTTTAGGGACAGGGGGCGACCTGGGAGGTGAAGCTTTCTTT
CSASLGTGGDLGGEAFF
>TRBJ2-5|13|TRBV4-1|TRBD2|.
TGCGCCAGCAGCCAAACTAGCGTTGAGACCCAGTACTTC
CASSQTSVETQYF
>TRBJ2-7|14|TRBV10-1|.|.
TGCGCCAGCAGTGAACTCCGTGTGGGAGACGAGCAGTACTTC
CASSELRVGDEQYF
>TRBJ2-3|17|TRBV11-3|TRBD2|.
TGTGCCAGCAGCTTAGTGTACCAGCGGGAGGGAACAGATACGCAGTATTTT
CASSLVYQREGTDTQYF
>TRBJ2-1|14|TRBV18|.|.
TGTGCCAGCTCACCAACAGGCCATGGAAATGAGCAGTTCTTC
CASSPTGHGNEQFF
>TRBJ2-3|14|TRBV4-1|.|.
TGCGCCAGCAGCCAAGATCATGCTAGGGATACGCAGTATTTT
CASSQDHARDTQYF
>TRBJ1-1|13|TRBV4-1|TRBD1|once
TGCGCCAGCAGCCTTGACAGGGACCTTGAAGCTTTCTTT
CASSLDRDLEAFF
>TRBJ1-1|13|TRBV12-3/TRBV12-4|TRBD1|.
TGTGCCAGCAGTTCGACAGGGGGGACTGAAGCTTTCTTT
CASSSTGGTEAFF
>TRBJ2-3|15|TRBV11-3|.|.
TGTGCCAGCAGCCGAGACGGTCCCTCGGGAGATACGCAGTATTTT
CASSRDGPSGDTQYF
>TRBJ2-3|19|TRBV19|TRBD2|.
TGTGCCAGTAGCAAGGGGCTAGCGGGGGGGCTAAGGGGCACAGATACGCAGTATTTT
CASSKGLAGGLRGTDTQYF
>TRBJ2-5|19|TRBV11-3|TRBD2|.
TGTGCCAGCAGCCCCCGGGGACTAGCGGGAGGTTGGGCACAAGAGACCCAGTACTTC
CASSPRGLAGGWAQETQYF
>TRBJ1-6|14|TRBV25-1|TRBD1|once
TGTGCCAGCAGTGATTCAGGGGGCCGATCACCCCTCCACTTT
CASSDSGGRSPLHF
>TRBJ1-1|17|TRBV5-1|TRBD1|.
TGCGCCAGCAGCGCGGGACAGGGGGAGTCGAGGTGGACTGAAGCTTTCTTT
CASSAGQGESRWTEAFF
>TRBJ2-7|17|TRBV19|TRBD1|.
TGTGCCAGAGGACAGGGGGCCTTCCCACACGTCCCCTACGAGCAGTACTTC
CARGQGAFPHVPYEQYF
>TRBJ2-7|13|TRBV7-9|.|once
TGTGCCAGCAGCAGAGAAACCCTCTACGAGCAGTACTTC
CASSRETLYEQYF
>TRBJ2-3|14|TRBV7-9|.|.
TGTGCCAGCAGCCCTACGATGGGCCCAGATACGCAGTATTTT
CASSPTMGPDTQYF
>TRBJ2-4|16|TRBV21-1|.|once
TGTGCCAGCAGCAAATCGGAGGAGGGAGCCAAAAACATTCAGTACTTC
CASSKSEEGAKNIQYF